This TCR beta chain was documented in a study of CD8+ T cells in alopecia areata. Study as a whole: The tofacitinib course ran for 6 to 18 months and was followed by 6 months off drug.

As concerns this clone: Its antigen is not identified.

Investigators isolated RNA and reverse transcribed it into cDNA to act as the sequencing template. Measured with immunoSEQ multiplex PCR; TCRdb has only the in-frame clones, and not every one. The table has around 200,000 clones, 50% to 70% seen once. The length of the CDR3 is 12 residues. Germline values: CDR1 SQVTM, CDR2 ANQGSEA. Findings and limits, study-wide: Sharing of TCR sequences between patients (possibly for HLA-related reasons) was less clear than in mice.

The origin of this receptor is a human donor with alopecia areata. The sample was CD4+ T cells sorted from blood, taken at week 0. V usage is TRBV29-1 and J usage is TRBJ2-7; 11 nucleotides agree with TRBD2. In nucleotides, the CDR3 is TGCAGTATACTAGCGGGGGACTACGAGCAGTACTTC. This translates into CSILAGDYEQYF.